The 11 T cell receptor beta chains below come from one sample, sequenced in a study of post-analysis software for immune sequencing data. General study results and limits: The five TRBV segments detected at higher frequency in patients than in controls included TRBV5-6, TRBV5-1 and TRBV20-1.

Presence of unique molecular identifiers characterized the TCR beta cDNA libraries. TCRdb reanalysed the PCR reads using MiXCR and keeps one entry per CDR3 protein. The table records 550,000 to 700,000 distinct CDR3 sequences, around 40% of them present only once. Their target antigens are unknown. Material for sequencing was blood. All receptors derive from a girl under 18 with multiple sclerosis.

This clonotype was detected only a few times. The chain has TRBV3-1 and TRBJ1-2; possible D gene TRBD1, 5 bases. V was shortened by 7 bases and J by 8 bases, with 14 bases between the two germline ends. The CDR3 has 12 residues. Germline V gives CDR1 LGHDT, CDR2 YNNKEL (reference sequence). CDR3 amino acids: CASTFQGGGYTF. The DNA of the CDR3 is TGTGCCAGCACCTTCCAGGGTGGAGGCTACACCTTC.

This clonotype was detected only once. CDR3 loop: CASSFGLTNNEQFF. DNA for the CDR3: TGTGCCAGCAGTTTCGGGCTTACAAACAATGAGCAGTTCTTC. The V and J genes are TRBV12-3 or TRBV12-4 and TRBJ2-1; D is ambiguous. This CDR3 contains 14 residues. V was pared by 3 bases and J by 5 bases, with 11 bases between.

This chain links TRBV7-7 with TRBJ1-4, with TRBD1 as a possible D gene (6 bases). Between the trimmed V and J ends, which lost 2 bases and 4 bases, there was a span of 17 bases. This CDR3 is 17 amino acids long. Germline values: CDR1 SSHAT, CDR2 FNYEAQ (reference sequence). DNA for the CDR3: TGTGCCAGCAGCTTAAACACCCAAGGGGGGTTTAATGAAAAACTGTTTTTT. This gives the protein CASSLNTQGGFNEKLFF.

This clonotype came up a few times. V usage is TRBV27 and J usage is TRBJ1-2, with D maybe TRBD1 (6 bases). CDR1 is MNHEY and CDR2 is SMNVEV in the germline V gene (reference sequence). CDR3 length equals 15 residues. Trimming pared 6 bases from V and 2 bases from J, leaving 16 bases between. CDR3 residues: CASSLTGRRNYGYTF. CDR3 in DNA: TGTGCCAGCAGCTTGACAGGACGTAGAAACTATGGCTACACCTTC.

In its sample, this clonotype was seen once. The V gene is TRBV12-3 or TRBV12-4, the J gene TRBJ2-5; TRBD2 matches at 9 bases. V lost 3 bases, J lost 11 bases, and 16 bases stayed unmatched. The CDR3 totals 16 residues. As DNA, the CDR3 is TGTGCCAGCAGTTTCCGATTCGGGTCAGGGCGGGAGGGGCAGTACTTC. It codes for CASSFRFGSGREGQYF.

This rearrangement joins TRBV28 to TRBJ1-2; D remains unclear. The germline CDR1 and CDR2 sequences are MDHEN and SYDVKM. With 2 bases removed from V and 7 bases from J, the gap between germline ends came to 8 bases. There are 12 residues in the CDR3. This CDR3 is CASSLKNSGYTF. Here the CDR3 DNA reads TGTGCCAGCAGTTTAAAGAACAGTGGCTACACCTTC.

The chain recombines TRBV7-3 with TRBJ2-1; D is unresolved. V was trimmed by 3 bases and J by 2 bases, leaving 11 bases between them. CDR3 length equals 15 residues. Germline CDR1 and CDR2: SGHTA and FQGTGA. As DNA, the CDR3 is TGTGCCAGCAGCTTGTCCCGAGAGACCTACAATGAGCAGTTCTTC. This encodes CASSLSRETYNEQFF.

This clonotype appeared a few times. The gene calls are TRBV10-3 and TRBJ1-2; D is perhaps TRBD1 (5 bases). From germline, CDR1 is ENHRY and CDR2 SYGVKD. The CDR3 runs to 13 residues. V was cut by 6 bases and J by 4 bases, with 12 bases left in between. CDR3 protein: CAIRGREGYGYTF. The CDR3 bases are TGTGCCATCAGGGGCAGGGAAGGCTATGGCTACACCTTC.

This sequence joins TRBV29-1 and TRBJ1-1; D possibly corresponds to TRBD1 (5 bases). CDR1 and CDR2 (germline): SQVTM, ANQGSEA. V lost 4 bases and J 4 bases, leaving 13 bases between the germline ends. This CDR3 is built from 13 residues. The CDR3 protein is CSVAGARSTEAFF. The CDR3 nucleotides are TGCAGCGTTGCCGGGGCGCGAAGCACTGAAGCTTTCTTT.

The CDR3 DNA sequence: TGTGCCAGCAGTTTATTCGCGGGGGGGCCAGGAGAGACCCAGTACTTC. Amino acids: CASSLFAGGPGETQYF. This sequence joins TRBV12-3 or TRBV12-4 and TRBJ2-5; 9 bases agree with TRBD2. J lost 4 bases, V lost 2 bases, and 8 bases had no gene match. The CDR3 is made up of 16 amino acids.

The chain uses TRBV12-3 or TRBV12-4 and TRBJ2-1; D remains ambiguous. The CDR3 is 12 residues long. Trimming took off 6 bases at V and 6 bases at J, with 9 bases between the two ends. In nucleotides, the CDR3 is TGTGCCAGCAGCACGAAGGGCAATGAGCAGTTCTTC. Translating gives CASSTKGNEQFF.